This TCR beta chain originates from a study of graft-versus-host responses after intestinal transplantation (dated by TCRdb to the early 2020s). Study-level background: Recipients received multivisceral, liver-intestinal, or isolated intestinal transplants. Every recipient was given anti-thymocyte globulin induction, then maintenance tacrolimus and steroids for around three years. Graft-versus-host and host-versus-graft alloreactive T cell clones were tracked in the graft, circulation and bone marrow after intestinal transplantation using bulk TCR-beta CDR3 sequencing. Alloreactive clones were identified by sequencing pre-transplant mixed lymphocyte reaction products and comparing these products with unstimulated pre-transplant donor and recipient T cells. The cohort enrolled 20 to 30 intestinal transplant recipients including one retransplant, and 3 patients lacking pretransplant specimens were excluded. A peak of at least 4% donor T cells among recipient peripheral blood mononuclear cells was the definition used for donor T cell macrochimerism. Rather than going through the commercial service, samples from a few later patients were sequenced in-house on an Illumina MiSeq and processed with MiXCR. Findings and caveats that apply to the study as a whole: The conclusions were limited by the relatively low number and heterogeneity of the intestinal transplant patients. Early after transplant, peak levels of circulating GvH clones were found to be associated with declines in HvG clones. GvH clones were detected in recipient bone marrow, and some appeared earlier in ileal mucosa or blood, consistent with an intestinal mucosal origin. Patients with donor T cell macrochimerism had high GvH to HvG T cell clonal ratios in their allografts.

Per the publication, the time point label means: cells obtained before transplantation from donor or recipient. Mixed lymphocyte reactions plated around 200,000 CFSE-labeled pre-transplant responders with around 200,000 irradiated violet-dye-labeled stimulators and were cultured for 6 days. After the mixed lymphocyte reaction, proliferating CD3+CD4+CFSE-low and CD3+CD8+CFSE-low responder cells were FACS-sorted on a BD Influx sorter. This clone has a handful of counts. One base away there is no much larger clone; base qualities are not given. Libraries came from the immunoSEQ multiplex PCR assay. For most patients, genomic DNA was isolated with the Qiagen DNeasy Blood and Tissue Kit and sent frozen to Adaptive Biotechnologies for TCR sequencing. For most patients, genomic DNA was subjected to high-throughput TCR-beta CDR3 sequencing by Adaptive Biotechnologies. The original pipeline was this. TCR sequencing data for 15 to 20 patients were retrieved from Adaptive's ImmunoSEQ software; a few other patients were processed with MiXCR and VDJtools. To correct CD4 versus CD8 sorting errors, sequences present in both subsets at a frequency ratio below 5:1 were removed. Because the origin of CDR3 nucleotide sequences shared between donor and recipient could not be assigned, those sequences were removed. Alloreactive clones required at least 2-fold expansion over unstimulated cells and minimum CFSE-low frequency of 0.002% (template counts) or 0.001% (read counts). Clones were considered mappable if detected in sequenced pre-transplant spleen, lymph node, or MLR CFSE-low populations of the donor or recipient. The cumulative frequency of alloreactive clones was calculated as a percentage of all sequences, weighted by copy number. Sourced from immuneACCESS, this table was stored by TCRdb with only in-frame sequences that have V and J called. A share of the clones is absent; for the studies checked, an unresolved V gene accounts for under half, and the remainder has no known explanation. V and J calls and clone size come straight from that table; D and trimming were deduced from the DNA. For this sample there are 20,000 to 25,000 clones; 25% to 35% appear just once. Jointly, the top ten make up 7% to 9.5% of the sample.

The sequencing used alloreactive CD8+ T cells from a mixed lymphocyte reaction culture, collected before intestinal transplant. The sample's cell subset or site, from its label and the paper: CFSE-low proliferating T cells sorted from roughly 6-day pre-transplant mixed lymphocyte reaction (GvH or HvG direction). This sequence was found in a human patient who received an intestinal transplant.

The nucleotides are TGTGCCAGCAGACGATTAGCGGGAGGCAATGAGCAGTTCTTC. Its protein reads: CASRRLAGGNEQFF. The rearrangement combines TRBV6-1 with TRBJ2-1, and 10 junction bases match TRBD2. Clipping removes 6 bases from V and 6 bases from J, with 5 as the unmatched junction base count. Reading from cysteine to phenylalanine, the CDR3 counts 14 amino acids. Kept here is only the CDR3 DNA, which spans 42 bases and is read in frame from base 1. Reading the germline V gene gives CDR1 MNHNS and CDR2 SASEGT.